One TCR beta chain is described in this entry. At one end, the junction sequence differs from germline, possibly due to a read error. MiXCR was run by TCRdb on the RT-PCR reads, yielding one entry per CDR3 protein. Of approximately 720,000 distinct CDR3 sequences in the sample, about 14% were seen once. This CDR3 spans 14 amino acids. Germline CDR1 is MDHEN and CDR2 is SYDVKM. Material for sequencing was memory CD4+ T cells from blood. The sequence derives from a female donor in good health, serving as a healthy control. The V and J genes are TRBV28 and TRBJ1-6; D is unresolved. The CDR3, as DNA: TGTGCCAGCAGGGGCGACCGGGATAATCCACCCCTCCACTTT. Translation gives CASRGDRDNPPLHF. Full variable domain (outside the CDR3, taken from reference TRBV28 and TRBJ1-6): DVKVTQSSRYLVKRTGEKVFLECVQDMDHENMFWYRQDPGLGLRLIYFSYDVKMKEKGDIPEGYSVSREKKERFSLILESASTNQTSMYLCASRGDRDNPPLHFGNGTRLTVT.